This T cell receptor beta chain was observed in a study of cytomegalovirus exposure and HLA in healthy donors. Study-level background: Among about 400 genotyped donors, roughly 81% fell in the Caucasian-associated ancestry cluster. General study findings and limits: Later, an analysis found that common viral pathogens appeared to be linked with several of the most significant clusters.

PCR involved 60 Vbeta and 13 Jbeta primers. Profiled with immunoSEQ multiplex PCR; TCRdb holds only in-frame clones, not every one. The table lists a few hundred thousand clones, approximately 81% of them singletons, with 2.9% in the top ten. A note on this clone: What it binds is unknown.

Germline-derived CDR1 and CDR2 are WSHSY and SAAADI. This CDR3 is 16 amino acids long. V shed 3 bases and J 0 bases; nucleotides not matched to a gene: 4. The receptor's source is a young man in good health and CMV-seronegative. The sequenced sample was PBMCs. The chain couples TRBV10-2 to TRBJ1-5; 8 bases align to TRBD1. The CDR3 coding sequence is TGCGCCAGCAGTGACGGACAGGGTGTTAGCAATCAGCCCCAGCATTTT. Encoded protein: CASSDGQGVSNQPQHF.